The 10 T cell receptor beta chains below were found in one sample sequenced in a study of T cell repertoires in cytomegalovirus infection. No antigen is known for these receptors. TCRdb reanalysed the reads using MiXCR and keeps one entry per CDR3 protein. The table has under 500,000 distinct CDR3 sequences, 40% to 50% seen once; the top ten hold 40% to 50%. The specimen was cultured PBMCs, collected from culture after CMV antigen stimulation. The receptor source for this set is a human donor in good health (CMV status not recorded). Some clones in this sample may be carry-over from other donors' samples.

The table lists this clonotype with a few counts. The chain has TRBV12-3 or TRBV12-4 and TRBJ2-3, with 7 bases identical to TRBD2. With 3 bases clipped from V and 5 bases from J, the junction kept 5 bases outside the gene matches. This CDR3 has 14 residues. For the CDR3, the DNA is TGTGCCAGCAGTTTCCGACTAGCAGGAGATACGCAGTATTTT. Translating gives CASSFRLAGDTQYF.

In this sample, this clonotype turned up a few times. This sequence joins TRBV7-8 and TRBJ1-5; maybe TRBD1 (5 bases). The germline CDR1 and CDR2 sequences are SGHVS and FQNEAQ. The CDR3 is 12 residues long. V was cut by 8 bases and J by 6 bases, with 11 bases left in between. The CDR3 DNA reads TGTGCCAGCGGGGCCGTGGGTCAGCCCCAGCATTTT. This encodes CASGAVGQPQHF.

In this sample, this clonotype turned up a few times. The CDR3 coding sequence is TGTGCCAGCAGTTTAGGAGAGGGGGGGAACACTGAAGCTTTCTTT. It codes for CASSLGEGGNTEAFF. The rearrangement uses TRBV12-3 or TRBV12-4 and TRBJ1-1; D might be TRBD1 (6 bases). The CDR3 contains 15 residues. Trimming took 1 base from V and 1 from J, leaving 10 bases between them.

The chain joins TRBV20-1 to TRBJ1-4; no clear D. CDR1 and CDR2 (germline): DFQATT, SNEGSKA (reference sequence). Trimming pared 3 bases from V and 5 bases from J, leaving 16 bases between. The CDR3 runs 15 residues. CDR3 bases: TGCAGTGCTAGGGTCTCGCTGTGGGAAAATGAAAAACTGTTTTTT. Residues: CSARVSLWENEKLFF.

The chain employs TRBV19 and TRBJ2-1, with 8 bases that match TRBD2. CDR1 LNHDA and CDR2 SQIVND come from the germline V gene (reference sequence). The V segment lost 10 bases and the J segment 8 bases; nucleotides outside the gene matches: 16. The CDR3 has 15 amino acids. The CDR3 sequence: CATYRRGASGDEQFF. Written as DNA, the CDR3 is TGTGCCACCTATCGGCGGGGGGCCTCCGGGGATGAGCAGTTCTTC.

This clonotype has more than one count but fewer than ten. V and J are TRBV6-1 and TRBJ2-7; a possible D gene is TRBD1 (6 bases). CDR1 and CDR2 from the germline V gene are MNHNS and SASEGT. The CDR3 extends over 15 amino acids. The V end was cut by 5 bases, the J end by 4 bases, with 18 bases between. The CDR3 nucleotides read TGTGCCAGCAGTCCACTCGACAGGCACCTGTACGAGCAGTACTTC. Translation gives CASSPLDRHLYEQYF.

This clonotype was detected many times. V is TRBV7-2 and J is TRBJ2-5; TRBD2 matches at 10 bases. Per the germline V gene, CDR1 is SGHTA and CDR2 is FQGNSA. The CDR3 has 14 amino acids. After removal of 4 bases from V and 4 bases from J, the junction contained 3 bases not matched to a gene. CDR3 coding DNA: TGTGCCAGCAGCTCCGGGACTAGCGTAGAGACCCAGTACTTC. It yields the protein CASSSGTSVETQYF. The full variable domain, its missing parts supplied by reference TRBV7-2 and TRBJ2-5, is GAGVSQSPSNKVTEKGKDVELRCDPISGHTALYWYRQSLGQGLEFLIYFQGNSAPDKSGLPSDRFSAERTGGSVSTLTIQRTQQEDSAVYLCASSSGTSVETQYFGPGTRLLVL.

Only a few counts were recorded for this clonotype. J is TRBJ2-5 and V is TRBV7-2, with TRBD1 as a possible D gene (6 bases). Trimming left V 6 bases short and J 4 bases short, with 18 bases between. This CDR3 has 15 residues. The germline CDR1 and CDR2 sequences are SGHTA and FQGNSA. CDR3 bases: TGTGCCAGCAGTGATGGACAGTACCTACCAGAGACCCAGTACTTC. It translates to CASSDGQYLPETQYF.

The chain employs TRBV7-6 and TRBJ2-3, with D tentatively TRBD2 (5 bases). The CDR3 covers 14 residues. Germline V CDR1 and CDR2: SGHVS, FNYEAQ. V lost 2 bases to trimming and J lost 3 bases, with 9 bases between them. CDR3: CASSLSGVTDTQYF. CDR3 DNA sequence: TGTGCCAGCAGCTTAAGCGGTGTGACAGATACGCAGTATTTT.

This rearrangement joins TRBV28 to TRBJ2-7; D is unresolved. Between the trimmed V and J ends, which lost 3 bases and 6 bases, there was a span of 15 bases. Germline CDR1 MDHEN, CDR2 SYDVKM. The CDR3 is 14 amino acids. CDR3 nucleotide sequence: TGTGCCAGCAGTTTGATGGTTCTGGGCCGCGAGCAGTACTTC. Translated, it gives CASSLMVLGREQYF.